This T cell receptor (beta chain) was recorded in a study of T cell responses to AZD1222 COVID-19 vaccine. Details on this clone: Its antigen is currently unknown.

Samples with a second dose at about 4 or about 12 weeks were pooled together. TCRdb's copy holds only in-frame clones and misses some; the assay was immunoSEQ multiplex PCR. The sample holds fewer than 200,000 clones; around 85% are singletons and the top ten take around 1%. Per germline, CDR1 SGDLS and CDR2 YYNGEE. The CDR3 runs to 15 residues. V shed 4 bases and J shed 2 bases, with 16 bases lying between them. Study results and caveats: Scientists sampled the repertoires only once the peak T cell response had passed. Epitopes outside B.1.351 and B.1.1.7 mutated regions reportedly drew nearly half of spike TCRs.

The receptor comes from an adult who received the AZD1222 COVID-19 vaccine. Source: peripheral blood, taken 28 days after the second AZD1222 dose. The rearrangement links TRBV9 to TRBJ2-7, with D perhaps matching TRBD1 or TRBD2 (5 bases each). CDR3 in amino acids: CASSPPGRGTYEQYF. The CDR3 coding sequence is TGTGCCAGCAGCCCGCCGGGACGGGGAACCTACGAGCAGTACTTC.